The 32 T cell receptor beta chains in this list originate from one sample, sequenced in a study of cytomegalovirus exposure and HLA in healthy donors. Vbeta (60) and Jbeta (13) primers were used in the PCR. This table comes from immunoSEQ multiplex PCR, and its TCRdb copy is limited to in-frame clones, with some not included. The sample holds some 100,000 clones, about 79% seen once. Specimen: PBMCs. These receptors originate from a woman younger than 30 in good health and CMV-seronegative.

The chain uses TRBV7-2 and TRBJ2-7, with TRBD2 as a possible D gene (5 bases). V lost 4 bases, J lost 2 bases, and 15 bases lay in between. The CDR3 covers 15 residues. Germline CDR1 reads SGHTA; CDR2 reads FQGNSA. CDR3 in DNA: TGTGCCAGCAGCTCCTACGCGGGCGGAACCTACGAGCAGTACTTC. It encodes CASSSYAGGTYEQYF.

J is TRBJ2-1 and V is TRBV20-1, with D perhaps TRBD2 (6 bases). Germline V gene lookup returns CDR1 DFQATT and CDR2 SNEGSKA (reference sequence). This CDR3 comprises 11 residues. CDR3 DNA: TGCAGGACTAGTTCTGCCAATGAGCAGTTCTTC. Translation gives CRTSSANEQFF.

The chain combines TRBV27 with TRBJ2-1; TRBD1 matches at 8 bases. CDR3 length equals 14 residues. CDR1 is MNHEY and CDR2 is SMNVEV in the germline V gene (reference sequence). The V gene end was trimmed by 5 bases and the J gene end by 8 bases; junction bases not matched to a gene: 8. CDR3 sequence reads: CASSQSGQGYEQFF. DNA of the CDR3: TGTGCCAGCAGTCAATCCGGACAGGGCTATGAGCAGTTCTTC.

The V gene is TRBV7-8, the J gene TRBJ1-4, with D possibly TRBD1 on 6 matching bases. Germline values: CDR1 SGHVS, CDR2 FQNEAQ. Trimming cost V 1 base and J 4 bases, with 10 bases left between them. The CDR3 is 15 amino acids. The CDR3, as DNA: TGTGCCAGCAGCTTAGACAGGGCCGTTAATGAAAAACTGTTTTTT. This translates into CASSLDRAVNEKLFF.

The V gene is TRBV7-2, the J gene TRBJ2-1; 11 bases are a match to TRBD1. With 5 bases clipped from V and 6 bases from J, the junction kept 6 bases outside the gene matches. The V gene's germline CDR1 is SGHTA and CDR2 FQGNSA. This CDR3 has 15 amino acids. Written as DNA, the CDR3 is TGTGCCAGCAGCGAGGACAGGGGGCGCCGCAATGAGCAGTTCTTC. Protein product: CASSEDRGRRNEQFF.

The V call is TRBV19, the J call TRBJ2-1; the D gene is possibly TRBD2 (6 bases). The germline V gene has CDR1 LNHDA and CDR2 SQIVND (reference sequence). V was shortened by 3 bases and J by 8 bases, with 14 bases between the two germline ends. The CDR3 runs to 14 residues. The CDR3 nucleotides are TGTGCCAGTAGTATTGGGGGGAGCATCGATGAGCAGTTCTTC. Protein sequence: CASSIGGSIDEQFF.

This clone has a single count. J is TRBJ2-3 and V is TRBV12-5; TRBD2 matches at 8 bases. The CDR3 has 13 amino acids. The trim removed 1 base at V and 14 bases at J, leaving 8 bases unmatched. Germline assignment: CDR1 LGHNT and CDR2 FRNRAP. This chain's CDR3 is CASGLEGLDSPYF. The CDR3 nucleotides are TGTGCTAGTGGTTTGGAGGGACTAGATTCCCCGTATTTT.

The rearrangement joins TRBV11-2 to TRBJ2-2, with 13 bases aligning to TRBD2. The CDR3 has 17 amino acids. The ends lost 6 bases at V and 4 bases at J; junction bases unmatched: 8. Germline CDR1 and CDR2: SGHAT and FQNNGV. CDR3 in amino acids: CASRRTSGSPSTGELFF. CDR3 DNA sequence: TGTGCCAGCAGACGGACTAGCGGGAGTCCCTCCACCGGGGAGCTGTTTTTT.

The chain recombines TRBV30 with TRBJ2-1; the match to TRBD2 covers 9 bases. Germline-derived CDR1 and CDR2 are GTSNPN and SVGIG (reference sequence). V lost 3 bases to trimming and J lost 3 bases; unmatched junction nucleotides: 21. The CDR3 is made up of 20 amino acids. CDR3 protein: CAWRASWGARLAGYYNEQFF. The CDR3 DNA reads TGTGCCTGGAGGGCGAGTTGGGGGGCAAGGCTAGCGGGGTACTACAATGAGCAGTTCTTC.

This clone is a singleton in its sample. This sequence joins TRBV18 and TRBJ1-3; tentative D call: TRBD1 (6 bases). The CDR3 contains 14 residues. Deletions cut 3 bases from V and 0 bases from J, with 6 bases between. CDR1 and CDR2 from the germline V gene are KGHSH and LQKENI. This CDR3 is CASSPGASGNTIYF. The CDR3 region has the DNA TGTGCCAGCTCACCGGGGGCCTCTGGAAACACCATATATTTT.

This clone occurred a few times. The rearrangement uses TRBV11-2 and TRBJ2-7; 9 nucleotides agree with TRBD2. The V segment lost 0 bases and the J segment 7 bases; nucleotides outside the gene matches: 10. The CDR3 contains 16 residues. The germline CDR1 and CDR2 sequences are SGHAT and FQNNGV. CDR3 amino acids: CASSLDASGTGQEQYF. The CDR3 region has the DNA TGTGCCAGCAGCTTAGACGCTAGCGGGACCGGGCAAGAGCAGTACTTC.

This clone has a single count. V and J are TRBV5-4 and TRBJ2-3; D is unclear. CDR1 is SGHNT, CDR2 YYREEE, per germline (reference sequence). V lost 3 bases and J lost 5, with 10 bases in between. The CDR3 has 13 amino acids. The CDR3 DNA follows: TGTGCCAGCAGCTCGCTAGAGATAGATACGCAGTATTTT. As protein: CASSSLEIDTQYF. The complete variable domain, with remaining parts taken from reference TRBV5-4 and TRBJ2-3, reads ETGVTQSPTHLIKTRGQQVTLRCSSQSGHNTVSWYQQALGQGPQFIFQYYREEENGRGNFPPRFSGLQFPNYSSELNVNALELDDSALYLCASSSLEIDTQYFGPGTRLTVL.

The chain is built from TRBV19 and TRBJ2-3; 7 nucleotides line up with TRBD2. V gave up 8 bases and J gave up 3 bases; unmatched junction bases: 8. CDR3 length: 14 amino acids. Germline V gene lookup returns CDR1 LNHDA and CDR2 SQIVND (reference sequence). The CDR3 reads CASAAGGRTDTQYF. DNA for the CDR3: TGTGCCAGTGCTGCGGGCGGGAGAACAGATACGCAGTATTTT.

This clone was picked up a small number of times. V is TRBV4-1 and J is TRBJ2-3; D uncertain. The germline V and J ends were trimmed by 1 base and 1 base, with 6 bases remaining between them. This CDR3 region has 14 residues. CDR1 MGHRA and CDR2 YSYEKL come from the germline V gene. Here the CDR3 DNA reads TGCGCCAGCAGCCAAGGTCTTGGCACAGATACGCAGTATTTT. It specifies CASSQGLGTDTQYF.

As to this clone: At one end the junction does not follow the germline gene, possibly because of a read error. The chain employs TRBV6-1 and TRBJ1-1; D ambiguous. The CDR3 is 17 residues long. Germline loops: CDR1 MNHNS, CDR2 SASEGT. The DNA for the CDR3 is TGTGCCGGCAGTGATTTCGAGGGTTTGGCCATGAACACTGAAGCTTTCTTT. It translates to CAGSDFEGLAMNTEAFF.

This clone has a single count. The chain uses TRBV7-6 and TRBJ2-3; possible D gene TRBD2, 6 bases. Germline V lookup: CDR1 SGHVS, CDR2 FNYEAQ. The CDR3 loop spans 16 amino acids. The V end was cut by 1 base, the J end by 4 bases, with 15 bases between. The CDR3 nucleotides are TGTGCCAGCAGCTTAGTGGGCTTGACGGGGGCAGATACGCAGTATTTT. Its protein product is CASSLVGLTGADTQYF.

The rearrangement links TRBV27 to TRBJ2-1, with a tentative D call TRBD2 (7 bases). Deletions cut 7 bases from V and 8 bases from J, with 27 bases between. This CDR3 has 17 residues. Germline CDR1 is MNHEY and CDR2 is SMNVEV (reference sequence). CDR3 DNA sequence: TGTGCCAGCAACCCCGACATGGGGGGGGCGCGTAGGGATGAGCAGTTCTTC. Translated: CASNPDMGGARRDEQFF.

J is TRBJ1-5 and V is TRBV6-5; tentatively, D is TRBD1 (6 bases). CDR3 size: 15 residues. Germline assignment: CDR1 MNHEY and CDR2 SVGAGI. Trimming pared 6 bases from V and 2 bases from J, leaving 14 bases between. CDR3 protein: CASSIGGGRNQPQHF. The CDR3 bases are TGTGCCAGCAGCATTGGGGGGGGGCGCAATCAGCCCCAGCATTTT.

This clone has a handful of counts. The chain has TRBV28 and TRBJ2-7; 13 bases align to TRBD2. J lost 1 base, V lost 4 bases, and 10 bases had no gene match. This CDR3 region has 18 residues. The germline gives CDR1 MDHEN, CDR2 SYDVKM. In DNA, the CDR3 is TGTGCCAGCAGTTGGCCCGGGACTAGCGGGATCAGATCCTACGAGCAGTACTTC. Translating it yields CASSWPGTSGIRSYEQYF.

The chain uses TRBV7-3 and TRBJ2-1; perhaps TRBD1 as D (6 bases). Germline CDR1 reads SGHTA; CDR2 reads FQGTGA. Trimming removed 2 bases at V and 2 bases at J, with 7 bases between. The CDR3 length is 14 residues. The CDR3 here is CASSLGQTYNEQFF. The CDR3 coding sequence is TGTGCCAGCAGCTTAGGACAGACCTACAATGAGCAGTTCTTC.

This chain connects TRBV28 to TRBJ1-1; D perhaps matches TRBD1 (6 bases). Germline V lookup: CDR1 MDHEN, CDR2 SYDVKM. Trimming pared 2 bases from V and 10 bases from J, leaving 14 bases between. The CDR3 contains 13 residues. The CDR3 spells CASSLTGYRRAFF. The CDR3 DNA reads as TGTGCCAGCAGTTTAACAGGGTACCGACGAGCTTTCTTT.

CDR3 DNA sequence: TGCGCCAGCAGCTTGAGTGCTAGACGAAATGGCTACGAGCAGTACTTC. Amino acids: CASSLSARRNGYEQYF. The chain uses TRBV5-1 and TRBJ2-7; D unclear. Per germline, CDR1 SGHRS and CDR2 YFSETQ. The CDR3 is 16 residues long. The V and J ends lost 1 base and 3 bases respectively, with 17 bases between them. The full variable domain, completed using reference TRBV5-1 and TRBJ2-7, is KAGVTQTPRYLIKTRGQQVTLSCSPISGHRSVSWYQQTPGQGLQFLFEYFSETQRNKGNFPGRFSGRQFSNSRSEMNVSTLELGDSALYLCASSLSARRNGYEQYFGPGTRLTVT.

The rearrangement joins TRBV5-1 to TRBJ2-7; a possible D gene is TRBD1 (6 bases). This CDR3 has 15 residues. Trimming stripped 3 bases from V and 2 bases from J, with 15 bases between. The germline CDR1 and CDR2 sequences are SGHRS and YFSETQ. This chain's CDR3 is CASSWTGTPTYEQYF. CDR3 coding DNA: TGCGCCAGCAGCTGGACCGGGACACCGACCTACGAGCAGTACTTC.

This clone was seen a single time. V usage is TRBV28 and J usage is TRBJ1-6, with 7 bases matching TRBD1. This CDR3 contains 16 residues. Germline assignment: CDR1 MDHEN and CDR2 SYDVKM. The junction had 9 bases not matched to a gene; V was cut back by 5 bases and J by 5 bases. The CDR3 loop is CASSPPGGSHNSPLHF. For the CDR3, the DNA is TGTGCCAGCAGTCCCCCAGGGGGAAGCCATAATTCACCCCTCCACTTT.

The gene calls are TRBV6-6 and TRBJ1-2; a possible D gene is TRBD1 (6 bases). The germline CDR1 and CDR2 sequences are MNHNY and SVGAGI (reference sequence). The length of the CDR3 is 13 residues. Trimming left V 9 bases short and J 3 bases short, with 14 bases between. The CDR3 coding sequence is TGTGCCAGTTACAGGGTCGGCGACTATGGCTACACCTTC. It codes for CASYRVGDYGYTF.

The chain is built from TRBV19 and TRBJ1-1; the match to TRBD1 covers 9 bases. V dropped 6 bases and J dropped 5; count of bases not matched to a gene: 4. The CDR3 spans 13 residues. Germline loops: CDR1 LNHDA, CDR2 SQIVND (reference sequence). CDR3 residues: CASSGTGQTEAFF. The DNA for the CDR3 is TGTGCCAGTAGCGGGACAGGGCAGACTGAAGCTTTCTTT.

The chain is built from TRBV28 and TRBJ2-3; 11 bases match TRBD1. Germline CDR1 is MDHEN and CDR2 is SYDVKM. J gave up 2 bases and V 6 bases, and 10 bases lay outside the gene matches. The CDR3 covers 17 residues. The CDR3 coding sequence is TGTGCCAGCAGCCTTGAATCGGACAGGGGGCCCACAGATACGCAGTATTTT. Its translation is CASSLESDRGPTDTQYF.

This chain joins TRBV7-9 and TRBJ2-7; D ambiguous. Germline CDR1 and CDR2: SEHNR and FQNEAQ (reference sequence). Trimming stripped 3 bases from V and 2 bases from J, with 11 bases between. CDR3 length: 14 residues. The CDR3 loop is CASSFETRAYEQYF. CDR3 bases: TGTGCCAGCAGCTTCGAGACACGAGCCTACGAGCAGTACTTC.

The chain uses TRBV6-5 and TRBJ1-1; D is ambiguous. Between the trimmed V and J ends, which lost 6 bases and 5 bases, there was a span of 19 bases. This CDR3 is 15 amino acids long. Looked up from germline, CDR1 is MNHEY and CDR2 is SVGAGI. Here the CDR3 DNA reads TGTGCCAGCAGCTACGACGGGAGGGCAATAACTGAAGCTTTCTTT. It specifies CASSYDGRAITEAFF.

The rearrangement links TRBV5-1 to TRBJ1-1, with D hard to call. The CDR3 runs 14 residues. CDR1 is SGHRS and CDR2 is YFSETQ in the germline V gene. Trimming pared 0 bases from V and 1 base from J, leaving 7 bases between. The CDR3 DNA sequence: TGCGCCAGCAGCTTGGTACAGACGAACACTGAAGCTTTCTTT. This codes for CASSLVQTNTEAFF.

The gene calls are TRBV11-3 and TRBJ1-1; TRBD1 might be the D (6 bases). V was shortened by 0 bases and J by 11 bases, with 16 bases between the two germline ends. The germline V gene has CDR1 SGHNT and CDR2 YENEEA. CDR3 length: 14 amino acids. The CDR3 DNA follows: TGTGCCAGCAGCTTAGATTACAAACAGGGTCCGGCTTTCTTT. This translates into CASSLDYKQGPAFF.

The chain recombines TRBV5-4 with TRBJ1-2; no definite D call. Germline-derived CDR1 and CDR2 are SGHNT and YYREEE (reference sequence). The CDR3 covers 15 residues. Trimming left V 1 base short and J 7 bases short, with 17 bases between. CDR3 protein: CASSLNRVVAGGYTF. The CDR3, as DNA: TGTGCCAGCAGCTTGAACCGGGTGGTCGCCGGTGGCTACACCTTC.